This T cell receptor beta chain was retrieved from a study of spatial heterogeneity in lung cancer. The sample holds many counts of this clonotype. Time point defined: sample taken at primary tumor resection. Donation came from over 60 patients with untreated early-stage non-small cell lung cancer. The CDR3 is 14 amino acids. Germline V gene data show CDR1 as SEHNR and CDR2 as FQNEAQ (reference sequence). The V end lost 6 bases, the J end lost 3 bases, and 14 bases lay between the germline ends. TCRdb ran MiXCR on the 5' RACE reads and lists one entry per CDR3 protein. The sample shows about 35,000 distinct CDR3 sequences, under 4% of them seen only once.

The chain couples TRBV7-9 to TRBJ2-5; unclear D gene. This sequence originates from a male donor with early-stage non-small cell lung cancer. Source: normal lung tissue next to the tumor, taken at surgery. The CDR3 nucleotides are TGTGCCAGCAGAAGGCCAGAAAATAAAGAGACCCAGTACTTC. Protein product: CASRRPENKETQYF.